One sample yielded the 2 T cell receptor beta chains listed below, sequenced in a study of blood T cell repertoires in COVID-19. Only in-frame clones appear in the TCRdb table, and some are missing; sequencing was by immunoSEQ multiplex PCR. The sample lists 200,000 to 300,000 clones; around 90% were seen once. The material sequenced was peripheral blood. Receptors originate from a man in his thirties or forties with COVID-19, enrolled during active disease.

This clone was found once. The V gene is TRBV19, the J gene TRBJ2-3; the match to TRBD1 covers 7 bases. Trimming at V came to 3 bases and at J to 1 base, leaving 4 bases not matched to a gene. Germline V gene data show CDR1 as LNHDA and CDR2 as SQIVND (reference sequence). The CDR3 runs 15 residues. The CDR3 DNA reads as TGTGCCAGTAGTATGAGGGGACAGCGCACAGATACGCAGTATTTT. Amino acids: CASSMRGQRTDTQYF.

Turning to this clone: Other DNA sequences in the same sample also yield this CDR3. This chain uses TRBV18 with TRBJ1-3, with D tentatively TRBD1 (5 bases). The CDR3 contains 14 residues. In germline, CDR1 is KGHSH, CDR2 LQKENI. The ends were cut back, 3 bases at V and 3 bases at J, with 9 bases in the middle. The CDR3 coding sequence is TGTGCCAGCTCACCCCAAGGGGTTGGAAACACCATATATTTT. Its translation is CASSPQGVGNTIYF.